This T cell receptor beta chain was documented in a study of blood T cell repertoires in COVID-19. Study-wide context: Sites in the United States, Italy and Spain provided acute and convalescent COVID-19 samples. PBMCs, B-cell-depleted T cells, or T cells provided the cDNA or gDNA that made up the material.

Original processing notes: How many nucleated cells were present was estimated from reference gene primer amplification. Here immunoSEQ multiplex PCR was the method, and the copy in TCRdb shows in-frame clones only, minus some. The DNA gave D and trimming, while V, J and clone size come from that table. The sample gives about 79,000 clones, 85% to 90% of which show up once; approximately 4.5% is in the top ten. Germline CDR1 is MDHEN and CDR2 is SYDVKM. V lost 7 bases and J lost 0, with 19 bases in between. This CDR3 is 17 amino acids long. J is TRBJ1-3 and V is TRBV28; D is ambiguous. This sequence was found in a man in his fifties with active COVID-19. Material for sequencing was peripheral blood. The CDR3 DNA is TGTGCCAGCACCACTAATCCCGGGAGGAGCTCTGGAAACACCATATATTTT. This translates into CASTTNPGRSSGNTIYF.